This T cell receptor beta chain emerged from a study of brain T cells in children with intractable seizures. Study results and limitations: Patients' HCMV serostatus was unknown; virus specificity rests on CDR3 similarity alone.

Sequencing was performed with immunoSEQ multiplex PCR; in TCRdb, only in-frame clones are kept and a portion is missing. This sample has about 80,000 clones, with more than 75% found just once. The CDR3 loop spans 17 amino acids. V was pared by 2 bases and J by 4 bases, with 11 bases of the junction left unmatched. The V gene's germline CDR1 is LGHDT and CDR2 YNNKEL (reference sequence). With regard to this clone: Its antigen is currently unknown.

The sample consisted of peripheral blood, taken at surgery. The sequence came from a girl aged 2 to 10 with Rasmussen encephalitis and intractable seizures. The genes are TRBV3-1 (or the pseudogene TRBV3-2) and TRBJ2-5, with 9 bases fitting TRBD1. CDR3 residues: CASSQLGTGLEGETQYF. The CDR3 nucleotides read TGTGCCAGCAGCCAATTAGGGACAGGGTTAGAGGGAGAGACCCAGTACTTC.